This TCR beta chain is from a study of blood T cell repertoires in COVID-19. Across the study: Samples of COVID-19 (acute and convalescent) were obtained from the United States, Italy and Spain. T cells, B-cell-depleted T cells, or PBMCs provided the cDNA or gDNA that served as material.

The CDR3 extends over 15 amino acids. Losses at the gene ends were 2 bases for V and 5 bases for J; bases not matched to a gene: 9. Germline V CDR1 and CDR2: MNHNY, SVGAGI (reference sequence). In the original processing: By means of reference gene primer amplification, nucleated cell counts were estimated. Data came from immunoSEQ multiplex PCR; TCRdb stores just in-frame clones and leaves some out. The DNA gave D and trimming, while V, J and clone size come from that table. The sample holds about 40,000 clones, about 88% seen once. The sequence came from a man in his 60s with active COVID-19. The sample consisted of peripheral blood. This rearrangement joins TRBV6-6 to TRBJ2-7, with 7 bases matching TRBD1. This chain's CDR3 is CASSYNWDSWDEQYF. CDR3 nucleotide sequence: TGTGCCAGCAGTTACAACTGGGACAGCTGGGACGAGCAGTACTTC.